This T cell receptor (beta chain) is from a study of T cell responses to AZD1222 COVID-19 vaccine. Findings and limits, study-wide: Unmutated variant regions reportedly attract nearly half of all spike-specific TCRs. Most donors were white British and more were female, and clonal diversity was possibly underestimated.

The method was immunoSEQ multiplex PCR; TCRdb's version includes in-frame clones alone and lacks a portion of them. The table records roughly 180,000 clones, approximately 93% of them present only once. The analysis combined second doses at about 4 or about 12 weeks. On this clone itself: Its antigen is as yet unknown.

Germline V gives CDR1 SGDLS, CDR2 YYNGEE. With 3 bases removed from V and 6 bases from J, the gap between germline ends came to 12 bases. The CDR3 runs to 13 residues. This TCR came from an adult who received the AZD1222 COVID-19 vaccine. The chain has TRBV9 and TRBJ1-2; D gene uncertain. Source: peripheral blood, taken 28 days after the second AZD1222 dose. CDR3 protein: CASSDVGVHGYTF. The CDR3 bases are TGTGCCAGCAGCGATGTCGGGGTTCATGGCTACACCTTC.